This is a list of T cell receptor beta chains from one sample in a study of shared clonotypes between healthy human individuals. Sequencing used immunoSEQ multiplex PCR; TCRdb keeps in-frame clones, though not all of them. The table includes some 1 million clones, under 80% detected once. The sample taken for sequencing was memory CD4+ T cells sorted from blood. The receptors were sampled from a man aged 18 to 30 in good health. Each CDR3 is given with its conserved first and last residue. The D gene is left open where the match is weak. Rows may omit the clone size; those that give it use once, few, many or a size class.

CDR3nt: TGCGCCAGCAGCGCCCCGGGCAGCGGGAGGGGCGGGGAGCTGTTTTTT
CDR3aa: CASSAPGSGRGGELFF
d_gene: TRBD2
len: 16
j_gene: TRBJ2-2
abundance: once
v_gene: TRBV5-1

CDR3nt: TGCGCCAGCAGCTCGACCCAGGCTACCGGAACGGGTTCACCCCTCCACTTT
CDR3aa: CASSSTQATGTGSPLHF
d_gene: .
len: 17
j_gene: TRBJ1-6
abundance: few
v_gene: TRBV5-1

CDR3nt: TGTGCCAGCAGCTTCTGGGACAGGGGGGTTAATAATGAGCAGTTCTTC
CDR3aa: CASSFWDRGVNNEQFF
d_gene: TRBD1
len: 16
j_gene: TRBJ2-1
abundance: .
v_gene: TRBV11-2

CDR3nt: TGCGCCAGCAGCTCCCGGGACAGGGTTACCGGGGAGCTGTTTTTT
CDR3aa: CASSSRDRVTGELFF
d_gene: TRBD1
len: 15
j_gene: TRBJ2-2
abundance: .
v_gene: TRBV5-1

CDR3nt: TGTGCCAGCAGCTTAGGTTTCGGGGGGGGAAACACCATATATTTT
CDR3aa: CASSLGFGGGNTIYF
d_gene: .
len: 15
j_gene: TRBJ1-3
abundance: .
v_gene: TRBV7-8

CDR3nt: TGTGCCAGCATTTCGACCGGCCATCTTTCCTACGAGCAGTACTTC
CDR3aa: CASISTGHLSYEQYF
d_gene: .
len: 15
j_gene: TRBJ2-7
abundance: .
v_gene: TRBV6-6

CDR3nt: TGCGCCAGTGATTCAGGGGAGCGGGATACGCAGTATTTT
CDR3aa: CASDSGERDTQYF
d_gene: .
len: 13
j_gene: TRBJ2-3
abundance: .
v_gene: TRBV5-1

CDR3nt: TGTGCCAGCAGCTTAGGCCCGTCCGGGAGGCCAGAGACCCAGTACTTC
CDR3aa: CASSLGPSGRPETQYF
d_gene: TRBD2
len: 16
j_gene: TRBJ2-5
abundance: .
v_gene: TRBV7-9

CDR3nt: TGTGCCTGGAGTGCGGACCACAACTATGGCTACACCTTC
CDR3aa: CAWSADHNYGYTF
d_gene: .
len: 13
j_gene: TRBJ1-2
abundance: few
v_gene: TRBV30

CDR3nt: TGTGCCAGCAGCTTAAGACGCGAGAGCGAGTACGAGCAGTACTTC
CDR3aa: CASSLRRESEYEQYF
d_gene: .
len: 15
j_gene: TRBJ2-7
abundance: .
v_gene: TRBV7-8

CDR3nt: TGTGCCAGCAGGAACGACAGGGCGGATAGCAATCAGCCCCAGCATTTT
CDR3aa: CASRNDRADSNQPQHF
d_gene: TRBD1
len: 16
j_gene: TRBJ1-5
abundance: few
v_gene: TRBV27

CDR3nt: TGTGCCAGCAGTTTTTCCGGAAACACCGGGGAGCTGTTTTTT
CDR3aa: CASSFSGNTGELFF
d_gene: .
len: 14
j_gene: TRBJ2-2
abundance: .
v_gene: TRBV28

CDR3nt: TGTGCCAGCAGCGGGGACAGGGGGAATGAAAAACTGTTTTTT
CDR3aa: CASSGDRGNEKLFF
d_gene: TRBD1
len: 14
j_gene: TRBJ1-4
abundance: .
v_gene: TRBV6-1

CDR3nt: TGTGCCAGCAGCTTAAGCGGGTACGAGCAGTACTTC
CDR3aa: CASSLSGYEQYF
d_gene: .
len: 12
j_gene: TRBJ2-7
abundance: .
v_gene: TRBV5-6

CDR3nt: TGCGCCAGCAGCTCCCTGGCAGGTGCGAATTCACCCCTCCACTTT
CDR3aa: CASSSLAGANSPLHF
d_gene: .
len: 15
j_gene: TRBJ1-6
abundance: .
v_gene: TRBV5-1

CDR3nt: TGTGCCGGAAACAGGGCGGCCGGGGAGCTGTTTTTT
CDR3aa: CAGNRAAGELFF
d_gene: .
len: 12
j_gene: TRBJ2-2
abundance: .
v_gene: TRBV30

CDR3nt: TGCGCCAGCAGCTTGGACAGCGTGAACACCGGGGAGCTGTTTTTT
CDR3aa: CASSLDSVNTGELFF
d_gene: .
len: 15
j_gene: TRBJ2-2
abundance: .
v_gene: TRBV5-1

CDR3nt: TGTGCCAGCAGGACAGGCCTAAGGGCAGTAAAACTGTTTTTT
CDR3aa: CASRTGLRAVKLFF
d_gene: .
len: 14
j_gene: TRBJ1-4
abundance: many
v_gene: TRBV6-1

CDR3nt: TGTGCCAGCAGCGTAGCGCCCGCGGGAGCCTACGAGCAGTACTTC
CDR3aa: CASSVAPAGAYEQYF
d_gene: TRBD2
len: 15
j_gene: TRBJ2-7
abundance: .
v_gene: TRBV9

CDR3nt: TGTGCCAGCAGTTCCCGATCCAGGATAGGCACCGGGGAGCTGTTTTTT
CDR3aa: CASSSRSRIGTGELFF
d_gene: .
len: 16
j_gene: TRBJ2-2
abundance: .
v_gene: TRBV27